This T cell receptor (beta chain) was identified in a study of CD8+CD57+ T cells in acquired aplastic anemia. Overall study: Recorded DNA amounts for sorted CD4+ and CD8+ cells had an average of 3.2 ug. In CD4+ cells, healthy donors produced an average of roughly 11 million reads.

Findings and limits, study-wide: Patients and controls shared approximately 28 CD8+ CDR3 sequences.

The V and J ends lost 5 bases and 10 bases respectively, with 23 bases between them. Per germline, CDR1 KGHDR and CDR2 SFDVKD. The CDR3 spans 16 residues. Remarks on this clonotype: Its antigen is undetermined.

Genomic DNA templated the TCR beta VDJ and CDR3 profiling. TCRdb passed the reads through MiXCR, listing each CDR3 protein once. The table shows about 170,000 distinct CDR3 sequences, with 60% to 70% occurring only once. Input material: sorted CD4+, CD8+, or CD8+CD57+ T cells (not recorded which) from PBMCs. This TCR came from a human donor in good health. This chain joins TRBV24-1 and TRBJ2-1; possibly TRBD2 for D (5 bases). The CDR3 coding sequence is TGTGCCACCAGTGCTAGCTCAATAGGGCTTCTGGGCGAGCAGTTCTTC. Its protein product is CATSASSIGLLGEQFF.